This T cell receptor (beta chain) was recorded in a study of blood T cell repertoires in COVID-19. In the study overall: From the United States, Italy and Spain came samples of acute and convalescent COVID-19. The analysed material was cDNA or gDNA that came from T cells, B-cell-depleted T cells, or PBMCs.

As handled by the study authors: It was from reference gene primer amplification that nucleated cell counts were estimated. Generated by immunoSEQ multiplex PCR, the TCRdb table keeps only in-frame clones and is missing some. The V and J calls and clone size come from that table; D and trimming were worked out from the DNA. There are 15,000 to 20,000 clones in the sample; more than 80% occur only once, and about 4% lies in the top ten. Germline loops: CDR1 LNHDA, CDR2 SQIVND (reference sequence). Trimming shortened V by 3 bases and J by 5 bases, and 10 bases separated the two germline ends. There are 13 residues in the CDR3.

This TCR was recovered from a woman in her 50s with active COVID-19. The sample taken for sequencing was peripheral blood. The V and J genes are TRBV19 and TRBJ1-1; tentative D call: TRBD1 (6 bases). In DNA form, the CDR3 reads TGTGCCAGTAGTATCAACAGGGAGACTGAAGCTTTCTTT. Protein sequence: CASSINRETEAFF. The full variable domain, completed using reference TRBV19 and TRBJ1-1, is DGGITQSPKYLFRKEGQNVTLSCEQNLNHDAMYWYRQDPGQGLRLIYYSQIVNDFQKGDIAEGYSVSREKKESFPLTVTSAQKNPTAFYLCASSINRETEAFFGQGTRLTVV.